This T cell receptor (beta chain) was documented in a study of blood T cell repertoires in COVID-19. The data were produced by immunoSEQ multiplex PCR, yet TCRdb's version contains in-frame clones alone and is incomplete. The data show about 250,000 clones, with 86% seen just once and approximately 5% held by the top ten. The CDR3 has 13 amino acids. The germline V gene has CDR1 LGHNA and CDR2 YSLEER. V was shortened by 0 bases and J by 6 bases, with 8 bases between the two germline ends. The specimen was peripheral blood. The sequence was obtained from a woman aged 80 or over with COVID-19, enrolled during active disease. The V call is TRBV4-3, the J call TRBJ1-2; a possible D gene is TRBD1 (5 bases). The CDR3: CASSQDPGNGYTF. The CDR3 nucleotides are TGCGCCAGCAGCCAAGATCCAGGGAATGGCTACACCTTC.